The 16 T cell receptor beta chains reported below all come from one sample, sequenced in a study of blood T cell repertoires in COVID-19. The data were produced by immunoSEQ multiplex PCR, yet TCRdb's version contains in-frame clones alone and is incomplete. Among some 150,000 clones listed, roughly 81% were seen once. The specimen was peripheral blood. These receptors originate from a human donor with acute or convalescent COVID-19. The donor label of this sample is uncertain.

This clone was seen only once. The rearrangement links TRBV20-1 to TRBJ1-5; D possibly corresponds to TRBD1 (6 bases). The germline V gene has CDR1 DFQATT and CDR2 SNEGSKA (reference sequence). V gave up 3 bases and J gave up 6 bases, with 12 bases separating them. This CDR3 has 13 residues. The CDR3 sequence: CSASQAGAQPQHF. DNA for the CDR3: TGCAGTGCTAGTCAAGCGGGGGCTCAGCCCCAGCATTTT.

The J gene is TRBJ1-6, the V gene TRBV5-3; D remains unclear. TRBV5-3 belongs to the ORF category, with a function that is uncertain. The CDR3 is 16 residues long. V gave up 0 bases and J gave up 0 bases, with 7 bases separating them. CDR3: CARSLAESSYNSPLHF. DNA of the CDR3: TGTGCCAGAAGCTTGGCGGAGAGCTCCTATAATTCACCCCTCCACTTT.

The chain recombines TRBV10-3 with TRBJ2-2; 10 bases match TRBD1. After removal of 11 bases from V and 1 base from J, the junction contained 4 bases not matched to a gene. CDR1 and CDR2 (germline): ENHRY, SYGVKD. The CDR3 sequence is 14 residues long. CDR3 loop: CAHRDRGNTGELFF. CDR3 in DNA: TGTGCCCACCGGGACAGGGGGAACACCGGGGAGCTGTTTTTT.

The rearrangement joins TRBV11-2 to TRBJ1-1; no clear D gene. CDR3 length: 12 amino acids. Germline V gives CDR1 SGHAT, CDR2 FQNNGV. Trimming took off 4 bases at V and 0 bases at J, with 3 bases between the two ends. In DNA form, the CDR3 reads TGTGCCAGCAGCTCTATGAACACTGAAGCTTTCTTT. Its translation: CASSSMNTEAFF.

The rearrangement links TRBV18 to TRBJ2-7; maybe TRBD2 (7 bases). CDR3 length: 14 residues. With 3 bases removed from V and 7 bases from J, the gap between germline ends came to 16 bases. Per the germline V gene, CDR1 is KGHSH and CDR2 is LQKENI. The CDR3 sequence is CASSPAGASTEQYF. The DNA of the CDR3 is TGTGCCAGCTCACCGGCGGGGGCTTCTACGGAGCAGTACTTC.

The chain carries TRBV12-3 or TRBV12-4 and TRBJ1-2; D unresolved. The CDR3 is 13 amino acids. The ends were cut back, 3 bases at V and 4 bases at J, with 9 bases in the middle. The CDR3 region is CASSFEHSYGYTF. The CDR3 nucleotides are TGTGCCAGCAGTTTTGAGCACAGCTATGGCTACACCTTC.

The V call is TRBV5-6, the J call TRBJ1-6; D perhaps matches TRBD1 (5 bases). The CDR3 loop spans 13 amino acids. Trimming cost V 2 bases and J 9 bases, with 9 bases left between them. The germline V gene has CDR1 SGHDT and CDR2 YYEEEE. CDR3 in DNA: TGTGCCAGCAGCTTCGGGAGGGGTTCACCCCTCCACTTT. Its translation: CASSFGRGSPLHF. The full variable domain, its missing parts supplied by reference TRBV5-6 and TRBJ1-6, is DAGVTQSPTHLIKTRGQQVTLRCSPKSGHDTVSWYQQALGQGPQFIFQYYEEEERQRGNFPDRFSGHQFPNYSSELNVNALLLGDSALYLCASSFGRGSPLHFGNGTRLTVT.

This clone was observed a single time. This chain links TRBV11-2 with TRBJ2-1; D uncertain. The CDR3 is 12 residues long. In germline, CDR1 is SGHAT, CDR2 FQNNGV. V was clipped by 3 bases and J by 9 bases, with 9 bases between them. The CDR3 reads CASSFVRGEQFF. In DNA, the CDR3 is TGTGCCAGCAGCTTCGTGCGCGGTGAGCAGTTCTTC.

About this clone itself: Other DNA variants within this sample encode the same CDR3. This chain joins TRBV19 and TRBJ1-2; no firm D call. V shed 3 bases and J shed 4 bases, with 12 bases lying between them. CDR3 size: 14 residues. From germline, CDR1 is LNHDA and CDR2 SQIVND (reference sequence). CDR3 bases: TGTGCCAGTAGTATCTCCCGGGGTCTCTATGGCTACACCTTC. It is translated as CASSISRGLYGYTF.

The CDR3 reads CASSPRLAGRHTGELFF. The CDR3 DNA reads TGTGCCAGCAGCCCGAGACTAGCGGGGAGGCACACCGGGGAGCTGTTTTTT. The chain employs TRBV7-2 and TRBJ2-2, with TRBD2 matching over 11 bases. V gave up 5 bases and J gave up 3 bases; unmatched junction bases: 8. Germline V gene data show CDR1 as SGHTA and CDR2 as FQGNSA. The CDR3 covers 17 residues.

V and J are TRBV2 and TRBJ1-5; D unclear. Germline V gene lookup returns CDR1 SNHLY and CDR2 FYNNEI. V was pared by 0 bases and J by 0 bases, with 6 bases between. The CDR3 sequence is 15 residues long. Here the CDR3 DNA reads TGTGCCAGCAGTGAAGCACAGTATAGCAATCAGCCCCAGCATTTT. Translated: CASSEAQYSNQPQHF.

V gene TRBV11-2 combines with J gene TRBJ2-3, with a weak D call TRBD1 (5 bases). CDR1 SGHAT and CDR2 FQNNGV come from the germline V gene. Trimming took off 1 base at V and 6 bases at J, with 17 bases between the two ends. The CDR3 is made up of 16 amino acids. CDR3 amino acids: CASSLVGRARMDTQYF. CDR3 DNA: TGTGCCAGCAGCTTAGTCGGCAGGGCTCGGATGGATACGCAGTATTTT. Complete variable domain (other parts from reference TRBV11-2 and TRBJ2-3): EAGVAQSPRYKIIEKRQSVAFWCNPISGHATLYWYQQILGQGPKLLIQFQNNGVVDDSQLPKDRFSAERLKGVDSTLKIQPAKLEDSAVYLCASSLVGRARMDTQYFGPGTRLTVL.

The chain is built from TRBV28 and TRBJ1-5, with no clear D. This CDR3 contains 14 residues. Germline CDR1 is MDHEN and CDR2 is SYDVKM. The ends were cut back, 8 bases at V and 1 base at J, with 12 bases in the middle. This chain's CDR3 is CASLRGGSNQPQHF. In nucleotides, the CDR3 is TGTGCCAGCCTACGGGGTGGGAGCAATCAGCCCCAGCATTTT.

This clone has a count of ten or more. The chain combines TRBV15 with TRBJ1-3, with 9 bases identical to TRBD1. After removal of 3 bases from V and 3 bases from J, the junction contained 6 bases not matched to a gene. This CDR3 has 16 residues. Germline CDR1 LNHNV, CDR2 YYDKDF (reference sequence). CDR3 nucleotides: TGTGCCACCAGCAGGCCGGGACAGGGAATTGGAAACACCATATATTTT. Translating gives CATSRPGQGIGNTIYF. Combining the CDR3 with reference TRBV15 and TRBJ1-3 gives the whole variable domain DAMVIQNPRYQVTQFGKPVTLSCSQTLNHNVMYWYQQKSSQAPKLLFHYYDKDFNNEADTPDNFQSRRPNTSFCFLDIRSPGLGDTAMYLCATSRPGQGIGNTIYFGEGSWLTVV.

CDR3 sequence (DNA): TGTGCCAGCAATAGCGGGACAGCTGAGAATGAGCAGTTCTTC. Translating gives CASNSGTAENEQFF. The V and J genes are TRBV5-6 and TRBJ2-1, with D possibly TRBD2 on 8 matching bases. Germline assignment: CDR1 SGHDT and CDR2 YYEEEE. Trimming pared 6 bases from V and 7 bases from J, leaving 17 bases between. This CDR3 spans 14 amino acids.

The J gene is TRBJ1-1, the V gene TRBV7-6; perhaps TRBD1 as D (5 bases). This CDR3 is built from 16 residues. Trimming shortened V by 0 bases and J by 4 bases, and 15 bases separated the two germline ends. CDR1 and CDR2 (germline): SGHVS, FNYEAQ. The chain's CDR3 is CASSLAQGTGGTEAFF. The CDR3 region has the DNA TGTGCCAGCAGCTTAGCCCAGGGTACGGGAGGCACTGAAGCTTTCTTT.